Sequencing of this TCR beta chain was carried out in a study of OX40 agonist ivuxolimab in advanced cancers. The data were produced by immunoSEQ multiplex PCR, yet TCRdb's version contains in-frame clones alone and is incomplete. Seen here are tens of thousands of clones, roughly nine tenths observed once, and the top ten hold about 0.31%. The sequence derives from an adult with an advanced solid tumor such as melanoma, head and neck, liver or kidney cancer. The source material was CD4+ or CD8+ T cells sorted from blood, sampled in a trial of the OX40 agonist ivuxolimab.

The CDR3 DNA is TGCGCCAGCAGCCTAGCGGGAGCCTACAATGAGCAGTTCTTC. It translates to CASSLAGAYNEQFF. The V and J genes are TRBV5-1 and TRBJ2-1; 10 nucleotides match TRBD2. Germline trimming cut 4 bases from V and 2 bases from J; bases unmatched to any gene: 0. From germline, CDR1 is SGHRS and CDR2 YFSETQ. The CDR3 consists of 14 residues.